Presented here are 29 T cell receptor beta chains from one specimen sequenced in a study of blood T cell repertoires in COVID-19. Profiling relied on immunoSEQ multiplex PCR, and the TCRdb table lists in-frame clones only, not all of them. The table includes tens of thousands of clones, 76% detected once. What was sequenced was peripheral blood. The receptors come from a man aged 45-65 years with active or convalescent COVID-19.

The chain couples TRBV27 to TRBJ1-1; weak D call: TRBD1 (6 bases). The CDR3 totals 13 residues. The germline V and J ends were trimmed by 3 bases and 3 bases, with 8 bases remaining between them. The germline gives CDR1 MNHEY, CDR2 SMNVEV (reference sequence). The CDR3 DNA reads TGTGCCAGCAGTTTCGCAGGGGACACTGAAGCTTTCTTT. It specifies CASSFAGDTEAFF.

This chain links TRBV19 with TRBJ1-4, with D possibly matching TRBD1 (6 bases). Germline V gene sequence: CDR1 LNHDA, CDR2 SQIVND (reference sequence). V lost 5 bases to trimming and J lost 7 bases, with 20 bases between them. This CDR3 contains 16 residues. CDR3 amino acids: CASSQGSYPGGEKLFF. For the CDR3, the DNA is TGTGCCAGTAGTCAGGGGTCTTACCCGGGGGGTGAAAAACTGTTTTTT.

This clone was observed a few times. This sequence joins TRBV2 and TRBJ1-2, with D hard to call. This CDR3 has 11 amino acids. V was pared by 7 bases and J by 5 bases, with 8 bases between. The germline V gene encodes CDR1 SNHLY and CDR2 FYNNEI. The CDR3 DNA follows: TGTGCCAGCAAGCAGACTTATGGCTACACCTTC. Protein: CASKQTYGYTF.

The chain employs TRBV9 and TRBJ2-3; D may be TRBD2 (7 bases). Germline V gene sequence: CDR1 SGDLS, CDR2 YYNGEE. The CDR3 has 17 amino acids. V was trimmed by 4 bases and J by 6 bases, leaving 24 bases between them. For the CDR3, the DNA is TGTGCCAGCAGCCCGGAGGGAGGGGGGCTGGAGTTGGATACGCAGTATTTT. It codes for CASSPEGGGLELDTQYF.

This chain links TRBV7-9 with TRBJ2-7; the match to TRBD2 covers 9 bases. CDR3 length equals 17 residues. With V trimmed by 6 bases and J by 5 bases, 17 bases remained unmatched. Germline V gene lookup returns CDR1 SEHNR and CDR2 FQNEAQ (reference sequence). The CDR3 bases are TGTGCCAGCAGTTTTGATCCGGGCGGACTAGCGATCAACGAGCAGTACTTC. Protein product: CASSFDPGGLAINEQYF.

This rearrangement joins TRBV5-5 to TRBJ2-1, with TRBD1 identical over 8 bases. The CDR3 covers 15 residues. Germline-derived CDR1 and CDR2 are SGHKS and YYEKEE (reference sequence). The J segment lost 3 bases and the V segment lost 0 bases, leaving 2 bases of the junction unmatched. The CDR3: CASSLDRGDYNEQFF. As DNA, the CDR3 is TGTGCCAGCAGCTTGGACAGGGGGGACTACAATGAGCAGTTCTTC.

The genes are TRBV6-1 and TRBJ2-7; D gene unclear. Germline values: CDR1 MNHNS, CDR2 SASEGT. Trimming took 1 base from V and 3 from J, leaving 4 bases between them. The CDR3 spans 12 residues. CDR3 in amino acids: CASSEVLYEQYF. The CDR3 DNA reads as TGTGCCAGCAGTGAAGTACTCTACGAGCAGTACTTC.

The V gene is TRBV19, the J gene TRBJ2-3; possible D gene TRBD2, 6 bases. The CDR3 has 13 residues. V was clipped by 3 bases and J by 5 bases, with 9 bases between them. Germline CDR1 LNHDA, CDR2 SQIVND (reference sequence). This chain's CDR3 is CASSIGGGDTQYF. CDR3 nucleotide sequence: TGTGCCAGTAGTATCGGGGGAGGAGATACGCAGTATTTT.

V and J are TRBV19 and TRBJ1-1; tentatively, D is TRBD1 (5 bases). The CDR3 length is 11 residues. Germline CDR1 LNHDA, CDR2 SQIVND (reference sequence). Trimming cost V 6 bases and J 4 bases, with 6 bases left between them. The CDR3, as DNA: TGTGCCAGTAGGGGGCTCACTGAAGCTTTCTTT. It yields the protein CASRGLTEAFF.

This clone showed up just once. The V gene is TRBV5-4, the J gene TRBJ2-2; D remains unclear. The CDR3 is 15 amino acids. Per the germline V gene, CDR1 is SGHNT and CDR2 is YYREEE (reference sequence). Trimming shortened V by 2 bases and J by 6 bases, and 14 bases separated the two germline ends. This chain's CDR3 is CASSFRSRGPGELFF. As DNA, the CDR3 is TGTGCCAGCAGCTTTAGATCCCGAGGCCCCGGGGAGCTGTTTTTT.

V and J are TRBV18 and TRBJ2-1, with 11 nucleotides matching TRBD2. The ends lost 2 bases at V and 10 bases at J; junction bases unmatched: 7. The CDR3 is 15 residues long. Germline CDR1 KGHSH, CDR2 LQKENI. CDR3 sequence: CASSPYSGGADEQFF. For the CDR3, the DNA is TGTGCCAGCTCACCATATAGCGGGGGGGCAGACGAGCAGTTCTTC.

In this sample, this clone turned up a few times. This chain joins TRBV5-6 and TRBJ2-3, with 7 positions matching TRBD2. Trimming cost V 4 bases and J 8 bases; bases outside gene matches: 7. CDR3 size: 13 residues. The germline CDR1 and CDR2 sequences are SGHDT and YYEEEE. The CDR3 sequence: CASSMGSGGTQYF. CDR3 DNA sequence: TGTGCCAGCAGCATGGGTTCGGGGGGTACGCAGTATTTT.

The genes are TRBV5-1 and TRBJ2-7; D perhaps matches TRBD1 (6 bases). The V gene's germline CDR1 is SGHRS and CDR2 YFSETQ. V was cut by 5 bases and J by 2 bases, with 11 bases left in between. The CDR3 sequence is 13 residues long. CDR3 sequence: CASSPDRTYEQYF. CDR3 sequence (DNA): TGCGCCAGCAGTCCCGACAGGACCTACGAGCAGTACTTC. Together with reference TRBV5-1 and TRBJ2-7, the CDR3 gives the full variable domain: KAGVTQTPRYLIKTRGQQVTLSCSPISGHRSVSWYQQTPGQGLQFLFEYFSETQRNKGNFPGRFSGRQFSNSRSEMNVSTLELGDSALYLCASSPDRTYEQYFGPGTRLTVT.

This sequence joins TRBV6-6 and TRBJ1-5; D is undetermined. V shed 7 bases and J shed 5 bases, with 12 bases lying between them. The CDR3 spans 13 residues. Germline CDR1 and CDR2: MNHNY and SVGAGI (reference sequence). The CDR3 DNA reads TGTGCCAGCACTGGCGGGTTCGATCAGCCCCAGCATTTT. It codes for CASTGGFDQPQHF.

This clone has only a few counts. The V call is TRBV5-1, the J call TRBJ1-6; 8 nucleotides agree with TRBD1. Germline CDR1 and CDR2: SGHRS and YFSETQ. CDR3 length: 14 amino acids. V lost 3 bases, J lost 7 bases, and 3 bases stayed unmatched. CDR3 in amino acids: CASSSDRANSPLHF. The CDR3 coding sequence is TGCGCCAGCAGCTCGGACAGGGCGAATTCACCCCTCCACTTT.

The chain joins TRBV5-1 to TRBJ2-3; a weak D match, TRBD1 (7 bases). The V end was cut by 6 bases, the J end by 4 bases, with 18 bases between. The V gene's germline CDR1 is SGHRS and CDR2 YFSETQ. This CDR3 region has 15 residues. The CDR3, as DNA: TGCGCCAGCACCCCAGGGGGGAGAACTTCAGATACGCAGTATTTT. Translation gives CASTPGGRTSDTQYF.

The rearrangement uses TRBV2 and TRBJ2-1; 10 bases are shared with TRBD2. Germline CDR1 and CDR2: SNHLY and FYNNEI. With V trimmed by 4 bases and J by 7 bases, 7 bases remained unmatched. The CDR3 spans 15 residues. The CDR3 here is CASSARTSGSNEQFF. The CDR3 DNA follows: TGTGCCAGCAGTGCCCGGACTAGCGGTTCGAATGAGCAGTTCTTC. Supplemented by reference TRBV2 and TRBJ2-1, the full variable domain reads EPEVTQTPSHQVTQMGQEVILRCVPISNHLYFYWYRQILGQKVEFLVSFYNNEISEKSEIFDDQFSVERPDGSNFTLKIRSTKLEDSAMYFCASSARTSGSNEQFFGPGTRLTVL.

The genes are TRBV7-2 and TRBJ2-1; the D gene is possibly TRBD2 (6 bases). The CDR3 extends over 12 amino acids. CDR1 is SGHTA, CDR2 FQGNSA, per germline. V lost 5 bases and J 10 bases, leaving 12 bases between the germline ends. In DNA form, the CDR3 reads TGTGCCAGCAGCCCAACTAGCTGGGAGCAGTTCTTC. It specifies CASSPTSWEQFF.

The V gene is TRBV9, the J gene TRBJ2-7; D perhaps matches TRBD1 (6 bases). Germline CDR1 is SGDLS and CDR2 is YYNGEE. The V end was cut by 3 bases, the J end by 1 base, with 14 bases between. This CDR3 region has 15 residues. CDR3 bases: TGTGCCAGCAGCGCCGGGCCACAGGGTTCCTACGAGCAGTACTTC. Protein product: CASSAGPQGSYEQYF.

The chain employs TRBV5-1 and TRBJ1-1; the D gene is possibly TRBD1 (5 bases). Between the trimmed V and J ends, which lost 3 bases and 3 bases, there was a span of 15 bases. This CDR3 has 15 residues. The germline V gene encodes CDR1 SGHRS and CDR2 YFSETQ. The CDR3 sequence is CASSSWWGGDTEAFF. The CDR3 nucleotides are TGCGCCAGCAGCTCATGGTGGGGCGGGGACACTGAAGCTTTCTTT.

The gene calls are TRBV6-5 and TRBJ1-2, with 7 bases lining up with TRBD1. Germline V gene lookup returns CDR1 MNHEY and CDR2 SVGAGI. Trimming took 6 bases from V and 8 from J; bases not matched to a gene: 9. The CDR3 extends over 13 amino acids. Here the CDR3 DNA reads TGTGCCAGCAGGGGGACAGCGCAACCCGGCTACACCTTC. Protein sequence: CASRGTAQPGYTF.

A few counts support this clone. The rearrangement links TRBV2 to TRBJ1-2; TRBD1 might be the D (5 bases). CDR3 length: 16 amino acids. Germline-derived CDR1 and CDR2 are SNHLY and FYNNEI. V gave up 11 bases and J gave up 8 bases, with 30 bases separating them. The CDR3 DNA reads TGTGCCGGTGCCCGGGGGATGGGCCGCGTCGGCGGCGGCTACACCTTC. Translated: CAGARGMGRVGGGYTF.

CDR3 sequence: CASSSGTGHGYTF. The CDR3 region has the DNA TGTGCCAGCAGCTCCGGGACAGGGCATGGCTACACCTTC. The V call is TRBV7-9, the J call TRBJ1-2; 9 bases are shared with TRBD1. Per germline, CDR1 SEHNR and CDR2 FQNEAQ (reference sequence). The J segment lost 6 bases and the V segment lost 4 bases, leaving 3 bases of the junction unmatched. This CDR3 is 13 amino acids long.

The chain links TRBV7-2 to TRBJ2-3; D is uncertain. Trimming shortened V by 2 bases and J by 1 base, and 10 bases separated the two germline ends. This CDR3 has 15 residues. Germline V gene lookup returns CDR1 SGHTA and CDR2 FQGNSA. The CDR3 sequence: CASSLQVSGTDTQYF. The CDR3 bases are TGTGCCAGCAGCTTACAGGTTTCTGGCACAGATACGCAGTATTTT. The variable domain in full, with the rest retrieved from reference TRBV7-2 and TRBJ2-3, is GAGVSQSPSNKVTEKGKDVELRCDPISGHTALYWYRQSLGQGLEFLIYFQGNSAPDKSGLPSDRFSAERTGGSVSTLTIQRTQQEDSAVYLCASSLQVSGTDTQYFGPGTRLTVL.

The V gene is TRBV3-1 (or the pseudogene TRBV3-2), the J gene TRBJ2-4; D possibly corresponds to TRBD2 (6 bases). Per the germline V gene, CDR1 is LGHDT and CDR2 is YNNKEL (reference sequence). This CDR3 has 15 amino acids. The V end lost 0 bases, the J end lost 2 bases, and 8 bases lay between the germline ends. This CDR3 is CASSQDGGTKNIQYF. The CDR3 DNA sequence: TGTGCCAGCAGCCAAGATGGAGGGACCAAAAACATTCAGTACTTC.

Written as DNA, the CDR3 is TGTGCCAGCTCACCGTCCGGGACAGCTAATTCACCCCTCCACTTT. The encoded protein is CASSPSGTANSPLHF. This sequence joins TRBV18 and TRBJ1-6; 7 bases are a match to TRBD1. Germline V gene sequence: CDR1 KGHSH, CDR2 LQKENI. The CDR3 spans 15 residues. V shed 3 bases and J 6 bases; nucleotides not matched to a gene: 5.

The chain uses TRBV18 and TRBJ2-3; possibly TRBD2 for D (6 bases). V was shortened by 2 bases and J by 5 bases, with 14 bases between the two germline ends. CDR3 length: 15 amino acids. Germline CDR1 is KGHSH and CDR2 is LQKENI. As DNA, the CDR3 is TGTGCCAGCTCACCAGGAGAACGGAGGGGAGATACGCAGTATTTT. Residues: CASSPGERRGDTQYF.

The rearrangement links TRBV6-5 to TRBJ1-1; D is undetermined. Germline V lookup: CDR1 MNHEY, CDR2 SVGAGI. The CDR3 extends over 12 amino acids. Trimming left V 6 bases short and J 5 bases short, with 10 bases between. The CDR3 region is CASSAVRTEAFF. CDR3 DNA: TGTGCCAGCAGCGCTGTGAGGACTGAAGCTTTCTTT.

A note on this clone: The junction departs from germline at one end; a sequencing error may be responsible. The CDR3 nucleotides read TGTGCTAGCAGCTTATACTTTCTGTCAGATACGCAGTATTTT. Protein sequence: CASSLYFLSDTQYF. The chain couples TRBV7-7 to TRBJ2-3; D remains ambiguous. This CDR3 region has 14 residues. Germline V CDR1 and CDR2: SSHAT, FNYEAQ (reference sequence). The variable domain in full, with the rest retrieved from reference TRBV7-7 and TRBJ2-3, is GAGVSQSPRYKVTKRGQDVTLRCDPISSHATLYWYQQALGQGPEFLTYFNYEAQPDKSGLPSDRFSAERPEGSISTLTIQRTEQRDSAMYRCASSLYFLSDTQYFGPGTRLTVL.